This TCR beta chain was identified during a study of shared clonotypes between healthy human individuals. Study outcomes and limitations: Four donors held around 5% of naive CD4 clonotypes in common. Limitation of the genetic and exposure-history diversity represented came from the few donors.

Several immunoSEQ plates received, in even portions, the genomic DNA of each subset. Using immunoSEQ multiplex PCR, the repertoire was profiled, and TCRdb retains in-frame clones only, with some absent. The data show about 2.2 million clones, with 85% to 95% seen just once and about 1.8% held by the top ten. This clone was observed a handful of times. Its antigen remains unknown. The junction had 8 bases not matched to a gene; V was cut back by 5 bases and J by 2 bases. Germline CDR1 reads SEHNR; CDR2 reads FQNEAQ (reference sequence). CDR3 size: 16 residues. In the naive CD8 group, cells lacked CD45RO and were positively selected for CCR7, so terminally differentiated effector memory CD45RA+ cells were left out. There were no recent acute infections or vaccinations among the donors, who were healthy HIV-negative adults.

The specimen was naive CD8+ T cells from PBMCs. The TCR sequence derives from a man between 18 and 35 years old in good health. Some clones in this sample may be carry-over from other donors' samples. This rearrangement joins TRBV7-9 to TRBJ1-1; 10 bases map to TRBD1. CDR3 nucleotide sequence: TGTGCCAGCAGCGACAGACAGGGGGCGCGTAACACTGAAGCTTTCTTT. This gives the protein CASSDRQGARNTEAFF.